The T cell receptor (beta chain) under discussion was sequenced for a study of blood T cell repertoires in COVID-19. About the study: T cells, B-cell-depleted T cells, or PBMCs provided the cDNA or gDNA that served as material.

A case of COVID-19 had been met by exposed participants within 2 weeks before study entry. CDR1 is MNHEY, CDR2 SMNVEV, per germline (reference sequence). The CDR3 is 15 residues long. V shed 6 bases and J shed 5 bases, with 19 bases lying between them. Original methodology: Reference gene primer amplification in the assay estimated nucleated cell counts. Sequenced by immunoSEQ multiplex PCR; TCRdb stores in-frame clones only, minus some. V and J calls and clone size come straight from that table; D and trimming were deduced from the DNA. In the table there are roughly 380,000 clones, about nine tenths of which are singletons.

The clonotype originates from a young woman who had been exposed to COVID-19. Sequenced material: PBMCs or T cells enriched from blood (not recorded which). This sequence joins TRBV27 and TRBJ2-5; D is possibly TRBD2 (6 bases). CDR3 nucleotides: TGTGCCAGCAGGGCGGGACCCGAGTTACGGGAGACCCAGTACTTC. It is translated as CASRAGPELRETQYF.